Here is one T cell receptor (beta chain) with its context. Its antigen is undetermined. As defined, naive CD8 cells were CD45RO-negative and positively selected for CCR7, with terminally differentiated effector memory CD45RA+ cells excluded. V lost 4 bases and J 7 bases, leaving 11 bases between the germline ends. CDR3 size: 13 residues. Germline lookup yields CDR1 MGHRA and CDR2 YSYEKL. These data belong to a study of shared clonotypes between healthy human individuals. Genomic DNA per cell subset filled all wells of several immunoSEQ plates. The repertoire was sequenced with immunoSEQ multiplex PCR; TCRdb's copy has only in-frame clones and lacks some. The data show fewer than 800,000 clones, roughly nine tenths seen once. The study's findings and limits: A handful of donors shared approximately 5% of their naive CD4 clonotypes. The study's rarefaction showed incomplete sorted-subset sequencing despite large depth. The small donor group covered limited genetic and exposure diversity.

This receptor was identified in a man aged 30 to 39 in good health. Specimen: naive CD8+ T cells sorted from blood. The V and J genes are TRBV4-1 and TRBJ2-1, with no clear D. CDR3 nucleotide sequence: TGCGCCAGCAGCCGAACCATCCTAAATGAGCAGTTCTTC. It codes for CASSRTILNEQFF.